Below, one T cell receptor beta chain is given with its context. As yet, its antigen is unknown. Cultured CD4+ T-cell DNA underwent Oncomine TCR Beta short-read sequencing. TCRdb re-called the PCR reads through MiXCR, storing one row per CDR3 protein. The table shows about 11,000 distinct CDR3 sequences, with around 45% occurring only once. The source of the sample is a study of vaccination and CD4 T cells after COVID-19. Study overall: A median of around 70 days (range 14 to 241) separated dose two from the taking of post-vaccine samples. Findings and caveats of the study: 304 of 307 vaccine-specific clones from convalescent patients were spike mono-reactive. Post-infection sampling omitted early timepoints and covered relatively few convalescent patients.

Treatment noted: roughly 10-day PBMC culture with coronavirus spike peptide pools or control peptides (ViraFEST assay). Under the ViraFEST approach, antigen-specific T cells were expanded with peptide pools and TCRs subsequently sequenced. Germline V gene data show CDR1 as LNHDA and CDR2 as SQIVND (reference sequence). V was pared by 1 base and J by 5 bases, with 8 bases between. The CDR3 loop spans 13 amino acids. The starting material was cultured CD4+ T cells from blood, obtained after SARS-CoV-2 vaccination. This TCR came from a human donor with COVID-19. The chain has TRBV19 and TRBJ1-1; D is undetermined. The CDR3 spells CASSIARLTEAFF. In DNA form, the CDR3 reads TGTGCCAGTAGTATAGCGCGTCTGACTGAAGCTTTCTTT.